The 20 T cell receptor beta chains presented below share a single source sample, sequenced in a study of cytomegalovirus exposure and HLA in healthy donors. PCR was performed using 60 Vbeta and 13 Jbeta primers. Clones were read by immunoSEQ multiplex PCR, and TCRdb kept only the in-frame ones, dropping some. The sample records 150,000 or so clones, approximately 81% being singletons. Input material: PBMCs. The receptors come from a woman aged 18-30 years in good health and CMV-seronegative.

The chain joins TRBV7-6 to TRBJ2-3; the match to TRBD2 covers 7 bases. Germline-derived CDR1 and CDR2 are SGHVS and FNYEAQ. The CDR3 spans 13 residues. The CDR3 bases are TGTGCTCGAGCACGGGGGGTCGCAGATACGCAGTATTTT. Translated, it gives CARARGVADTQYF.

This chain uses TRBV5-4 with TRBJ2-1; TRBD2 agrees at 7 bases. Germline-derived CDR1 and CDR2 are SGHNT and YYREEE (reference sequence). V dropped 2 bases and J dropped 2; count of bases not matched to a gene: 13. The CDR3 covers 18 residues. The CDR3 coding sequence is TGTGCCAGCAGCTTATTAAACGGGGGGACGATGACCTACAATGAGCAGTTCTTC. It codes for CASSLLNGGTMTYNEQFF.

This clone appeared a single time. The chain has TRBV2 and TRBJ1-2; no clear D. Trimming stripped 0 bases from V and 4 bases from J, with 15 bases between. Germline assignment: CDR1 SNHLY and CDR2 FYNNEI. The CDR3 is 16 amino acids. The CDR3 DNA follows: TGTGCCAGCAGTGAAGCGCTTACATACCCAGTCTATGGCTACACCTTC. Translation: CASSEALTYPVYGYTF.

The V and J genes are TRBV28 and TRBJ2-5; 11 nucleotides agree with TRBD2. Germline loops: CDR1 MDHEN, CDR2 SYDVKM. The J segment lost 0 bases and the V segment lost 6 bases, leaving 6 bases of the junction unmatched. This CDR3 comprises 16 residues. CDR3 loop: CASSSPGLADQETQYF. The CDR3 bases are TGTGCCAGCAGCAGCCCGGGACTAGCGGACCAAGAGACCCAGTACTTC.

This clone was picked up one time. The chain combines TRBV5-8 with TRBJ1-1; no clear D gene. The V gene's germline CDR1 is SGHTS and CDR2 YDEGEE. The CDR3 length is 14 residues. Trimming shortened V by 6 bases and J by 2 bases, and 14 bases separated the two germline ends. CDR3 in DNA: TGTGCCAGCAACCCCCGAGGCGTCAACACTGAAGCTTTCTTT. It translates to CASNPRGVNTEAFF.

The DNA for the CDR3 is TGCGCCAGCAGTGACCCGACAGGGCCAGGAGAGACCCAGTACTTC. Its translation: CASSDPTGPGETQYF. The chain employs TRBV10-2 and TRBJ2-5; TRBD1 matches 7 bases. CDR3 size: 15 residues. Germline values: CDR1 WSHSY, CDR2 SAAADI. V was clipped by 3 bases and J by 4 bases; unmatched bases: 8.

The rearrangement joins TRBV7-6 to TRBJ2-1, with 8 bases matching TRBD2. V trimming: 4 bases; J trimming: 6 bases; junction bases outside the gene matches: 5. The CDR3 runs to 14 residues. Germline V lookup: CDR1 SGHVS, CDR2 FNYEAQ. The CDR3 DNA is TGTGCCAGCAGCTCGAGTCGGGAGGGCAATGAGCAGTTCTTC. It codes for CASSSSREGNEQFF.

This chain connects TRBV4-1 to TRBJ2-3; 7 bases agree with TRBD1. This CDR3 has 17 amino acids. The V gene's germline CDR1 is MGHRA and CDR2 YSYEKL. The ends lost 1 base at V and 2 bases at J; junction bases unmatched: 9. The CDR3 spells CASSQGSTGTDTDTQYF. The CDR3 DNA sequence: TGCGCCAGCAGCCAAGGGTCAACCGGGACAGACACAGATACGCAGTATTTT.

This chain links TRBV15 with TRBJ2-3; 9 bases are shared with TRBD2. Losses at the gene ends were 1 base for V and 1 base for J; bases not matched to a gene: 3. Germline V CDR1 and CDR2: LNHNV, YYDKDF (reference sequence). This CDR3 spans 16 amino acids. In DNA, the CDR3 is TGTGCCACCAGCAGAGTTAGCGGGAGCGGCACAGATACGCAGTATTTT. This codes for CATSRVSGSGTDTQYF.

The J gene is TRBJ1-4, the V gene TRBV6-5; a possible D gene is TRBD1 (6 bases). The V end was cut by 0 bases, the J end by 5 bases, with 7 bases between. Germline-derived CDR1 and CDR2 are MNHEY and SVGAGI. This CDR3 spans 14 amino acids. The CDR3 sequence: CASSYSTGNEKLFF. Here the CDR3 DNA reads TGTGCCAGCAGTTACTCGACAGGAAATGAAAAACTGTTTTTT.

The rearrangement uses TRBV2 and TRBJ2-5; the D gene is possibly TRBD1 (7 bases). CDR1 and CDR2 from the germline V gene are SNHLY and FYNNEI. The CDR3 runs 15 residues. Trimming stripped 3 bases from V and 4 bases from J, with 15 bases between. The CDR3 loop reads CASSETVQGGETQYF. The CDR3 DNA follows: TGTGCCAGCAGTGAGACGGTGCAGGGGGGAGAGACCCAGTACTTC.

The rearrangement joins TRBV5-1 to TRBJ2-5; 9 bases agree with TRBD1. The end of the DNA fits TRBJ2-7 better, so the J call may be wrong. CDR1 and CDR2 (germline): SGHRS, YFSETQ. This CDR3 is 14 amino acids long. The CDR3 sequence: CASSFGTGFYEQYF. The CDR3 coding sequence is TGCGCCAGCAGCTTTGGGACAGGGTTCTACGAGCAGTACTTC.

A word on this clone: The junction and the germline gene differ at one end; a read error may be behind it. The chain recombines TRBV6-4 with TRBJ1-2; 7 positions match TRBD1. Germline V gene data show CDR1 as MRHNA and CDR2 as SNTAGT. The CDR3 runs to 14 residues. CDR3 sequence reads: CLRDSNPLDYGYTF. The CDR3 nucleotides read TGCCTCCGGGACAGTAATCCTTTGGACTATGGCTACACCTTC.

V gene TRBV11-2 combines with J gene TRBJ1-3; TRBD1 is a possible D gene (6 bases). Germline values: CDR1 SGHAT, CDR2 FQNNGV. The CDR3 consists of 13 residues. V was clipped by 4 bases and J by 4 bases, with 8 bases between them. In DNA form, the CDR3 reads TGTGCCAGCAGCTCCGACAGGGGAAACACCATATATTTT. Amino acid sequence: CASSSDRGNTIYF.

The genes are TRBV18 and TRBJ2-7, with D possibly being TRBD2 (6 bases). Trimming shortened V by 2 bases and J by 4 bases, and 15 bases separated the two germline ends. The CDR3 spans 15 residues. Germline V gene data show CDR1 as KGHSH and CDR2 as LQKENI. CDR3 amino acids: CASSPDWLAQYEQYF. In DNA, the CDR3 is TGTGCCAGCTCACCAGATTGGCTAGCGCAATACGAGCAGTACTTC.

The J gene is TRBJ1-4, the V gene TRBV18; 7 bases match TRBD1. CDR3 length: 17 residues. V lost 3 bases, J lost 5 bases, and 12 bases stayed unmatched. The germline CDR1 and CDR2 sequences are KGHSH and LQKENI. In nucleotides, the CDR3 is TGTGCCAGCTCACCCAAAATACAGGGGATCGGGAATGAAAAACTGTTTTTT. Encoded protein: CASSPKIQGIGNEKLFF. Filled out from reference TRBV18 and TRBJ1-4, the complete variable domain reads NAGVMQNPRHLVRRRGQEARLRCSPMKGHSHVYWYRQLPEEGLKFMVYLQKENIIDESGMPKERFSAEFPKEGPSILRIQQVVRGDSAAYFCASSPKIQGIGNEKLFFGSGTQLSVL.

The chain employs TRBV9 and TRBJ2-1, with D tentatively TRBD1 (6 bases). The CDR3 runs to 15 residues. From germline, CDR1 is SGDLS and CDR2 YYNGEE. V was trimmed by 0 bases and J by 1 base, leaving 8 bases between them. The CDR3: CASSVGTGSYNEQFF. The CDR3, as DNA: TGTGCCAGCAGCGTAGGAACAGGGTCCTACAATGAGCAGTTCTTC.

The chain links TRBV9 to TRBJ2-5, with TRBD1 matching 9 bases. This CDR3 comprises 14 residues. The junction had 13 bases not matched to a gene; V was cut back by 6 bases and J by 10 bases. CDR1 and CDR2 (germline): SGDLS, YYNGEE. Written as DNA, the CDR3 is TGTGCCAGCAACAAAATGGGACAGGGAGATGGCCAGTACTTC. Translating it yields CASNKMGQGDGQYF.

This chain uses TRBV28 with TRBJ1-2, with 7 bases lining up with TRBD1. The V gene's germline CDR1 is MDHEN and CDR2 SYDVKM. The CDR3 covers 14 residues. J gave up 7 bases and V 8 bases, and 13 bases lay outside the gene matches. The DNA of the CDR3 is TGTGCCAGCCTTAAAGACAGTCCAGGGGGTGGCTACACCTTC. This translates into CASLKDSPGGGYTF.

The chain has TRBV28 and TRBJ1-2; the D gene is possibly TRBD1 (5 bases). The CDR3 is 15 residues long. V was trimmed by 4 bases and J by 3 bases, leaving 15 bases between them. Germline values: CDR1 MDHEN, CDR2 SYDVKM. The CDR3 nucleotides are TGTGCCAGCAGTTCCCCACCAGACAGTTACTATGGCTACACCTTC. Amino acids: CASSSPPDSYYGYTF.